These T cell receptor beta chains were read from a single sample in a study of OX40 agonist ivuxolimab in advanced cancers. The data were produced by immunoSEQ multiplex PCR, yet TCRdb's version contains in-frame clones alone and is incomplete. Among tens of thousands of clones, around nine tenths were seen once, and the ten largest hold 1.1%. This sample comprised CD4+ or CD8+ T cells sorted from blood, obtained in a trial of the OX40 agonist ivuxolimab. The receptors here all came from an adult with an advanced solid tumor such as melanoma, head and neck, liver or kidney cancer. Each CDR3 is given with its conserved first and last residue. Only some rows state a clone size, as once, few, many or a class for expanded clones.

V gene	J gene	clone size	CDR3 protein
TRBV6-1	TRBJ2-7	-	CASTGTRYEQYF
TRBV19	TRBJ1-5	-	CASSTGGVNQPQHF
TRBV11-2	TRBJ2-5	-	CASSFNPRGSQYF
TRBV19	TRBJ2-3	-	CASSKRGTDTQYF
TRBV2	TRBJ1-2	-	CASRGWEANYGYTF
TRBV15	TRBJ2-7	-	CATSRDGQGSYEQYF
TRBV5-8	TRBJ2-5	-	CASREGVPKYF
TRBV5-8	TRBJ1-5	-	CASSYRTNQPQHF
TRBV2	TRBJ2-7	-	CASKVAYEQYF
TRBV6-1	TRBJ2-7	once	CASSGTRTGGYEQYF
TRBV4-3	TRBJ2-6	-	CASRQILRGSGANVLTF
TRBV6-5	TRBJ2-5	-	CASRTGAFQETQYF
TRBV7-2	TRBJ1-1	once	CASSLDRGLLGEAFF
TRBV27	TRBJ2-1	-	CASSLLSSYNEQFF
TRBV10-2	TRBJ2-5	few	CASSIGIAGGIRETQYF
TRBV27	TRBJ2-6	-	CASSLRPSGAGANVLTF
TRBV7-9	TRBJ1-2	-	CASSLVGTGSGYTF
TRBV5-4	TRBJ2-2	-	CASSLSGGLAGELFF
TRBV30	TRBJ2-3	-	CAWSERPSHTQYF
TRBV18	TRBJ1-1	-	CASSLRGMSNTEAFF
TRBV30	TRBJ1-4	-	CAWSVRWDEKLFF
TRBV7-9	TRBJ2-2	-	CASSLDKGSGELFF
TRBV19	TRBJ1-4	-	CASSMRGQPGEKLFF
TRBV4-1	TRBJ1-2	-	CASSRAGVLEYGYTF
TRBV6-5	TRBJ1-3	-	CASSYKGPRNTIYF
TRBV30	TRBJ2-7	-	CAWSATGGSPYEQYF
TRBV6-5	TRBJ2-7	-	CASRPYSANTYEQYF
TRBV5-4	TRBJ1-1	-	CASSPPNRGTEAFF
TRBV2	TRBJ1-2	-	CASSVTANYGYTF
TRBV7-3	TRBJ2-3	-	CASSLGTGSDTQYF
TRBV13	TRBJ2-7	-	CASSPLPDRAYEQYF
TRBV27	TRBJ2-7	once	CASSSYDSSYEQYF
TRBV20-1	TRBJ1-1	-	CSARRDSEAFF
TRBV6-5	TRBJ1-2	-	CASGKANYGYTF
TRBV7-5	TRBJ1-3	-	CARRQGGASGNTIYF
TRBV19	TRBJ2-5	-	CASSIRLVETQYF
TRBV7-2	TRBJ2-5	-	CASSPGTLQETQYF
TRBV5-6	TRBJ2-1	-	CAGRWDPSDEQFF
TRBV10-3	TRBJ2-3	-	CAISVGGEWADTQYF
TRBV6-1	TRBJ1-4	-	CASSEALGRGVSNEKLFF
TRBV7-2	TRBJ2-1	-	CASSLPGQREGPFF
TRBV4-2	TRBJ2-1	-	CASSQVPGQGNEQFF
TRBV19	TRBJ2-2	-	CASRASGRVGGNTGELFF
TRBV11-2	TRBJ2-3	-	CASSLNLDTQYF
TRBV4-2	TRBJ2-1	-	CASSQNTGTGNNEQFF
TRBV19	TRBJ2-1	-	CASSIGYYNEQFF
TRBV5-4	TRBJ2-3	-	CASSSGTSGRFGTDTQYF
TRBV13	TRBJ2-7	-	CASSRGTGANYEQYF
TRBV30	TRBJ1-1	few	CAWGPRGRTEAFF
TRBV7-9	TRBJ1-1	-	CASSSIRGLGNTEAFF
TRBV23-1	TRBJ2-5	-	CASSRTPSRSDQYF
TRBV10-3	TRBJ1-1	-	CAISRTGNTEAFF
TRBV29-1	TRBJ2-5	-	CSVEDNSHGGETQYF